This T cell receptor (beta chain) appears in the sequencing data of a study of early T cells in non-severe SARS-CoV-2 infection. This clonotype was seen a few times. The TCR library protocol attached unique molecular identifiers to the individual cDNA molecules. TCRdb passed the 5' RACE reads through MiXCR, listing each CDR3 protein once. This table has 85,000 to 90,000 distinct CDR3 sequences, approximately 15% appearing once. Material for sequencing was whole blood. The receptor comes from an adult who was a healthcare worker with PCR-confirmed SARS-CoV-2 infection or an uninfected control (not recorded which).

In DNA, the CDR3 is TGTGCCAGCAGCAATCCAGGGTCTGTAGCCAACGTCCTGACTTTC. Its translation: CASSNPGSVANVLTF. The V call is TRBV28, the J call TRBJ2-6; maybe TRBD1 (5 bases). Deletions cut 6 bases from V and 7 bases from J, with 16 bases between. CDR1 MDHEN and CDR2 SYDVKM come from the germline V gene. The CDR3 sequence is 15 residues long.